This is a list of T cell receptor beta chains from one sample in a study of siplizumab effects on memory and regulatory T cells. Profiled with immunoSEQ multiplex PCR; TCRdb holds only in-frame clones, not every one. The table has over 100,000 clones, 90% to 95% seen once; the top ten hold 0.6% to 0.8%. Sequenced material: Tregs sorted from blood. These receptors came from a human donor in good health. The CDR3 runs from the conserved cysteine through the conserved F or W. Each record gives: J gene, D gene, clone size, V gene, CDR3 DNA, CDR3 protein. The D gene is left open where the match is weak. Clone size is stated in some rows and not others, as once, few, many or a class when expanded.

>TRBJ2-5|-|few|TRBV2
TGTGCCAGCAGTTCCCAGTTGGGCGAGACCCAGTACTTC
CASSSQLGETQYF
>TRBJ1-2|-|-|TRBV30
TGTGCCTGGAGTGTAGGGCGGGGGAGGAACTATGGCTACACCTTC
CAWSVGRGRNYGYTF
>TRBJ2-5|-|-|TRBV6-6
TGTGCCAGCAGGCGTACTTCGGAGACCCAGTACTTC
CASRRTSETQYF
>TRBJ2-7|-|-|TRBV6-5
TGTGCCAGCAGTTACCGCGGCGGCTACGAGCAGTACTTC
CASSYRGGYEQYF
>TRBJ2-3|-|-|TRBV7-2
TGTGCCAGCAGCTTACAGGGGGATACGCAGTATTTT
CASSLQGDTQYF
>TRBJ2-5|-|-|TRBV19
TGTGCCACCAGGGTCGGGGAGACCCAGTACTTC
CATRVGETQYF
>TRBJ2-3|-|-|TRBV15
TGTGCCACCAGCTACAATGTGTTCCGGGGGAGCACAGATACGCAGTATTTT
CATSYNVFRGSTDTQYF
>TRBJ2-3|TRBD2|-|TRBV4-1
TGCGCCAGCAGCCAAGTACCAGCGGGAGTGTATGCAGATACGCAGTATTTT
CASSQVPAGVYADTQYF
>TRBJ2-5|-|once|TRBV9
TGTGCCAGCAGCGTACACGGACAACAAGAGACCCAGTACTTC
CASSVHGQQETQYF
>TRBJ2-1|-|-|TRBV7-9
TGTGCCAGCAGCTTCAGGGGCTCCTACAATGAGCAGTTCTTC
CASSFRGSYNEQFF
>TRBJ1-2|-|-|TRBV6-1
TGTGCCAGCAGGGAGGGGACAAGCTATGGCTACACCTTC
CASREGTSYGYTF
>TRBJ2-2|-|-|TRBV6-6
TGTGCCAGCAGTTACCTCGGACTGGGCACCGGGGAGCTGTTTTTT
CASSYLGLGTGELFF
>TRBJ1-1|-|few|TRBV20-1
TGCAGTGCTATCATAGTCACTGAAGCTTTCTTT
CSAIIVTEAFF
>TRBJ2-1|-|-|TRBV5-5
TGTGCCAGCAGCTTGTCTTACAATGAGCAGTTCTTC
CASSLSYNEQFF
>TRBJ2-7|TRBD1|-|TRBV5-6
TGTGCCAGCAGCTTGACCTACAGGGGGCAGTACTTC
CASSLTYRGQYF
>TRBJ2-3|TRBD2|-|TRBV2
TGTGCCACGAACAGTGGGCTAGCGGGAGCGGATACGCAGTATTTT
CATNSGLAGADTQYF
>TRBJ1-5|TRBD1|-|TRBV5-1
TGCGCCAGCAGCCGAGGGACAGGCAATCAGCCCCAGCATTTT
CASSRGTGNQPQHF
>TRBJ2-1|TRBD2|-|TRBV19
TGTGCCAGTAGAACACGACTTGGGCGGGGGAGCTCCTACAATGAGCAGTTCTTC
CASRTRLGRGSSYNEQFF
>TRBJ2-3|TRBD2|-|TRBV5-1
TGCGCCAGCAGTCCTACGGCGGGGACTAGCCCTAGCACAGATACGCAGTATTTT
CASSPTAGTSPSTDTQYF
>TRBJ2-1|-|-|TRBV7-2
TGTGCCAGCAGCTTAGTAGGAGGTAACTACAATGAGCAGTTCTTC
CASSLVGGNYNEQFF
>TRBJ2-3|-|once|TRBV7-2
TGTGCCAGCAGCTTAATCGACAGTCGACTCTCCCCCGGTACGCAGTATTTT
CASSLIDSRLSPGTQYF
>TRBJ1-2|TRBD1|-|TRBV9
TGTGCCAGCAGCGGGACAGGGGGACCCTATGGCTACACCTTC
CASSGTGGPYGYTF
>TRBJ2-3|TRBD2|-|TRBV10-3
TGTGCCATCAATCTAGCGGGCCTCACAGATACGCAGTATTTT
CAINLAGLTDTQYF
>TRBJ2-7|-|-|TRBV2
TGTGCCAGCAGTGAAGCAGGCTTTTGGATGTTACCGTACTTC
CASSEAGFWMLPYF
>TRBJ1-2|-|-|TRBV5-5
TGTGCCAGCAGCTTGACAGGCCCCTATGGCTACACCTTC
CASSLTGPYGYTF